The 26 T cell receptor beta chains below all came from one sample that was sequenced in a study of cytomegalovirus exposure and HLA in healthy donors. Primers included in the PCR were 60 Vbeta and 13 Jbeta primers. The data were produced by immunoSEQ multiplex PCR, yet TCRdb's version contains in-frame clones alone and is incomplete. The table records about 140,000 clones, around 85% of them present only once. The sequencing sample was made of PBMCs. The receptors shown here come from a female donor in good health and CMV-seronegative.

As concerns this clone: This specimen includes other DNA sequences encoding the same CDR3. The rearrangement joins TRBV9 to TRBJ1-1, with 7 bases lining up with TRBD1. There are 14 residues in the CDR3. Germline CDR1 reads SGDLS; CDR2 reads YYNGEE. J lost 3 bases, V lost 3 bases, and 5 bases had no gene match. CDR3 protein: CASSADREDTEAFF. CDR3 DNA sequence: TGTGCCAGCAGCGCCGACAGGGAGGACACTGAAGCTTTCTTT.

V and J are TRBV30 and TRBJ1-1; 11 bases are shared with TRBD1. Losses at the gene ends were 0 bases for V and 10 bases for J; bases not matched to a gene: 4. Germline V gene data show CDR1 as GTSNPN and CDR2 as SVGIG (reference sequence). CDR3 length: 13 amino acids. The CDR3 sequence: CAWSVGGTGGAFF. The CDR3 DNA reads as TGTGCCTGGAGTGTCGGGGGGACAGGGGGAGCTTTCTTT.

This clone was counted a few times. The gene calls are TRBV30 and TRBJ1-2; 7 nucleotides line up with TRBD1. The germline gives CDR1 GTSNPN, CDR2 SVGIG (reference sequence). The CDR3 consists of 11 residues. V gave up 6 bases and J gave up 9 bases; unmatched junction bases: 7. This CDR3 is CACNRDSRYTF. The DNA of the CDR3 is TGTGCCTGCAATCGGGACAGTCGCTACACCTTC.

This chain's CDR3 is CASRSISGRIFYEQYF. CDR3 sequence (DNA): TGTGCCAGCAGATCCATTAGCGGGAGGATATTCTACGAGCAGTACTTC. The chain employs TRBV28 and TRBJ2-7; TRBD2 matches 10 bases. Looked up from germline, CDR1 is MDHEN and CDR2 is SYDVKM. The CDR3 totals 16 residues. Trimming removed 6 bases from V and 3 bases from J; junction bases left unmatched: 11.

V gene TRBV6-1 combines with J gene TRBJ2-3; 13 bases line up with TRBD2. The ends lost 2 bases at V and 6 bases at J; junction bases unmatched: 5. Germline assignment: CDR1 MNHNS and CDR2 SASEGT. The CDR3 loop spans 16 amino acids. The CDR3 loop is CASSERTSGSGDTQYF. CDR3 bases: TGTGCCAGCAGTGAACGGACTAGCGGGAGTGGGGATACGCAGTATTTT.

The rearrangement joins TRBV27 to TRBJ2-7; 7 positions match TRBD2. This CDR3 spans 14 amino acids. Losses at the gene ends were 3 bases for V and 4 bases for J; bases not matched to a gene: 6. Germline V CDR1 and CDR2: MNHEY, SMNVEV (reference sequence). The CDR3 region is CASSLAGRQYEQYF. CDR3 coding DNA: TGTGCCAGCAGTTTGGCCGGGAGGCAATACGAGCAGTACTTC.

The chain joins TRBV6-5 to TRBJ1-3, with a weak D call TRBD1 (6 bases). Deletions cut 0 bases from V and 0 bases from J, with 9 bases between. Per the germline V gene, CDR1 is MNHEY and CDR2 is SVGAGI. The CDR3 is 16 amino acids. The CDR3 nucleotides read TGTGCCAGCAGTTACTCGCAGGGGTTCTCTGGAAACACCATATATTTT. Its protein is CASSYSQGFSGNTIYF.

The chain couples TRBV21-1 to TRBJ2-7; the table's TRBD1 call for D was not verified on the DNA. TRBV21-1 represents a pseudogene. This CDR3 comprises 12 residues. The CDR3: CASSVPGWEQYF. The CDR3 DNA reads as TGTGCCAGCAGCGTTCCAGGGTGGGAGCAGTACTTC.

The V and J genes are TRBV29-1 and TRBJ1-4, with 8 nucleotides matching TRBD1. CDR1 is SQVTM, CDR2 ANQGSEA, per germline. This CDR3 contains 12 residues. V trimming: 6 bases; J trimming: 5 bases; junction bases outside the gene matches: 2. DNA for the CDR3: TGCAGCGTGACAGGGGTGAATGAAAAACTGTTTTTT. It codes for CSVTGVNEKLFF. Full variable domain (remainder filled in from reference TRBV29-1 and TRBJ1-4): SAVISQKPSRDICQRGTSLTIQCQVDSQVTMMFWYRQQPGQSLTLIATANQGSEATYESGFVIDKFPISRPNLTFSTLTVSNMSPEDSSIYLCSVTGVNEKLFFGSGTQLSVL.

To note about this clone: As the CDR3 is not closed by the conserved phenylalanine or tryptophan, this likely results from a read error. The chain uses TRBV30 and TRBJ1-1; TRBD1 is a possible D gene (5 bases). The CDR3 has 17 residues. The germline V gene has CDR1 GTSNPN and CDR2 SVGIG (reference sequence). V was clipped by 0 bases and J by 2 bases, with 19 bases between them. DNA for the CDR3: TGTGCCTGGAGTGTACGGAGGGACCAATCCTTAAACACTGAAGCTTTCGTT. It specifies CAWSVRRDQSLNTEAFV.

This clone was picked up one time. The chain employs TRBV7-6 and TRBJ2-1; 13 bases align to TRBD2. CDR3 length equals 15 residues. V gave up 5 bases and J gave up 5 bases; unmatched junction bases: 3. Germline V gene sequence: CDR1 SGHVS, CDR2 FNYEAQ. The CDR3 sequence: CASSLLAGGNNEQFF. CDR3 sequence (DNA): TGTGCCAGCAGCCTACTAGCGGGAGGGAACAATGAGCAGTTCTTC.

The rearrangement links TRBV18 to TRBJ1-4; the D gene is possibly TRBD1 (5 bases). V was clipped by 0 bases and J by 7 bases, with 21 bases between them. Germline values: CDR1 KGHSH, CDR2 LQKENI. The CDR3 loop spans 18 amino acids. The CDR3 sequence is CASSPPFLGPGGSEKLFF. In DNA form, the CDR3 reads TGTGCCAGCTCACCACCGTTCCTGGGGCCGGGCGGAAGTGAAAAACTGTTTTTT.

V gene TRBV11-3 combines with J gene TRBJ2-1; D not certain. V was shortened by 1 base and J by 9 bases, with 7 bases between the two germline ends. Germline V gene data show CDR1 as SGHNT and CDR2 as YENEEA. This CDR3 has 12 residues. This CDR3 reads CASSLGSLEQFF. In nucleotides, the CDR3 is TGTGCCAGCAGCTTAGGTAGTCTTGAGCAGTTCTTC.

V usage is TRBV28 and J usage is TRBJ2-3; 7 bases are shared with TRBD1. CDR1 and CDR2 (germline): MDHEN, SYDVKM. Trimming at V came to 2 bases and at J to 2 bases, leaving 4 bases not matched to a gene. The CDR3 extends over 15 amino acids. As DNA, the CDR3 is TGTGCCAGCAGTTTAGAGGGGGCTCACACAGATACGCAGTATTTT. Amino acid sequence: CASSLEGAHTDTQYF.

The V and J genes are TRBV6-1 and TRBJ1-2; TRBD1 aligns across 7 bases. CDR1 is MNHNS, CDR2 SASEGT, per germline. This CDR3 region has 13 residues. Germline trimming cut 6 bases from V and 0 bases from J; bases unmatched to any gene: 1. The CDR3 spells CASRGTANYGYTF. In nucleotides, the CDR3 is TGTGCCAGCAGGGGGACAGCTAACTATGGCTACACCTTC.

This clone was recorded once. The rearrangement links TRBV7-9 to TRBJ1-2; D is ambiguous. CDR1 and CDR2 from the germline V gene are SEHNR and FQNEAQ (reference sequence). Trimming pared 6 bases from V and 0 bases from J, leaving 14 bases between. The CDR3 is 15 amino acids. DNA of the CDR3: TGTGCCAGCAGTACCACGGGGTCAACTAACTATGGCTACACCTTC. Amino acid sequence: CASSTTGSTNYGYTF.

The chain couples TRBV9 to TRBJ1-1; D gene unclear. Germline lookup yields CDR1 SGDLS and CDR2 YYNGEE. The length of the CDR3 is 13 residues. Deletions cut 0 bases from V and 5 bases from J, with 8 bases between. The CDR3 DNA is TGTGCCAGCAGCGTAGGGCCAGTGACTGAAGCTTTCTTT. Translated: CASSVGPVTEAFF. Complete variable domain (other parts from reference TRBV9 and TRBJ1-1): DSGVTQTPKHLITATGQRVTLRCSPRSGDLSVYWYQQSLDQGLQFLIQYYNGEERAKGNILERFSAQQFPDLHSELNLSSLELGDSALYFCASSVGPVTEAFFGQGTRLTVV.

This rearrangement joins TRBV14 to TRBJ2-1, with 10 bases identical to TRBD2. The CDR3 extends over 17 amino acids. V dropped 4 bases and J dropped 9; count of bases not matched to a gene: 15. The V gene's germline CDR1 is SGHDN and CDR2 FVKESK. The CDR3: CASSLRLAGINGGEQFF. The CDR3 bases are TGTGCCAGCAGCCTTCGACTAGCGGGCATCAATGGGGGTGAGCAGTTCTTC.

Ten or more counts support this clone. This chain uses TRBV6-1 with TRBJ2-1, with D perhaps TRBD2 (5 bases). Trimming cost V 1 base and J 10 bases, with 11 bases left between them. The CDR3 extends over 13 amino acids. CDR1 and CDR2 from the germline V gene are MNHNS and SASEGT. The CDR3 loop is CASSEGTHLEQFF. The CDR3 bases are TGTGCCAGCAGTGAAGGGACTCATCTGGAGCAGTTCTTC.

The V call is TRBV2, the J call TRBJ1-3; D ambiguous. The CDR3 contains 17 residues. CDR1 SNHLY and CDR2 FYNNEI come from the germline V gene. V lost 7 bases, J lost 1 base, and 20 bases lay in between. The CDR3: CASMDVGAIRSGNTIYF. The CDR3 DNA follows: TGTGCCAGCATGGATGTAGGAGCTATTCGATCTGGAAACACCATATATTTT.

The V and J genes are TRBV6-1 and TRBJ1-2; TRBD1 is a possible D gene (6 bases). Germline V lookup: CDR1 MNHNS, CDR2 SASEGT. This CDR3 has 14 amino acids. The V end was cut by 10 bases, the J end by 3 bases, with 18 bases between. The CDR3 reads CATAGGGAHYGYTF. The CDR3 region has the DNA TGTGCCACGGCCGGGGGGGGCGCCCACTATGGCTACACCTTC.

The gene calls are TRBV27 and TRBJ2-1; 9 bases line up with TRBD1. Germline V gene data show CDR1 as MNHEY and CDR2 as SMNVEV (reference sequence). After removal of 4 bases from V and 8 bases from J, the junction contained 6 bases not matched to a gene. The CDR3 contains 14 residues. As DNA, the CDR3 is TGTGCCAGCAGTTGGGACAGGGAGGCGTATGAGCAGTTCTTC. Residues: CASSWDREAYEQFF.

Only one count was recorded for this clone. This chain uses TRBV6-5 with TRBJ1-1; maybe TRBD1 (6 bases). CDR3 length equals 14 residues. Trimming took 5 bases from V and 1 from J, leaving 11 bases between them. Germline V gives CDR1 MNHEY, CDR2 SVGAGI. The CDR3 DNA follows: TGTGCCAGCAGTCGCCAGGGGCAGAACACTGAAGCTTTCTTT. This codes for CASSRQGQNTEAFF.

The chain joins TRBV5-1 to TRBJ2-5, with a possible D match to TRBD1 (6 bases). The CDR3 length is 14 residues. Looked up from germline, CDR1 is SGHRS and CDR2 is YFSETQ. V dropped 0 bases and J dropped 4 bases, with 10 bases sitting between them. CDR3 sequence (DNA): TGCGCCAGCAGCTTGGAATGGGGGCTAGAGACCCAGTACTTC. Protein product: CASSLEWGLETQYF. Variable domain in full (rest from reference TRBV5-1 and TRBJ2-5): KAGVTQTPRYLIKTRGQQVTLSCSPISGHRSVSWYQQTPGQGLQFLFEYFSETQRNKGNFPGRFSGRQFSNSRSEMNVSTLELGDSALYLCASSLEWGLETQYFGPGTRLLVL.

This chain joins TRBV6-1 and TRBJ2-2; possibly TRBD2 for D (6 bases). The CDR3 runs 15 residues. V was trimmed by 5 bases and J by 4 bases, leaving 14 bases between them. Germline V lookup: CDR1 MNHNS, CDR2 SASEGT. The CDR3 region has the DNA TGTGCCAGCAGTTTTGGCGGGATCGGCACCGGGGAGCTGTTTTTT. The encoded protein is CASSFGGIGTGELFF.

The rearrangement joins TRBV5-1 to TRBJ2-1; 13 nucleotides match TRBD2. Per the germline V gene, CDR1 is SGHRS and CDR2 is YFSETQ. This CDR3 region has 15 residues. V was pared by 4 bases and J by 10 bases, with 8 bases of the junction left unmatched. The DNA for the CDR3 is TGCGCCAGCAGCGAAGGAGGACTAGCGGGAGACGAGCAGTTCTTC. Translating gives CASSEGGLAGDEQFF.